This T cell receptor beta chain was found in a study of shared clonotypes between healthy human individuals. TCRdb's copy holds only in-frame clones and misses some; the assay was immunoSEQ multiplex PCR. Here the sample spans approximately 500,000 clones, about 95% being singletons. The CDR3 is 18 residues long. V shed 11 bases and J shed 3 bases, with 32 bases lying between them. The germline gives CDR1 LNHDA, CDR2 SQIVND (reference sequence). The J gene is TRBJ2-7, the V gene TRBV19; a weak D match, TRBD2 (5 bases). The receptor's source is a young woman in good health. Sequences were obtained from naive CD4+ T cells sorted from blood. Sample subset: CD45RA+ positively selected. As DNA, the CDR3 is TGTGCCGAAAAAACGAGGGTATGCAGTCTTCGAGGTCTCTACGAGCAGTACTTC. Encoded protein: CAEKTRVCSLRGLYEQYF.